This T cell receptor (beta chain) was identified in a study of blood T cells in healthy people across ages. Study-wide findings and caveats: Donor CMV status, an unknown factor, possibly confounded changes in expanded clonotypes.

CDR1 and CDR2 from the germline V gene are SGHTA and FQGNSA. Trimming took 1 base from V and 8 from J, leaving 11 bases between them. CDR3 length: 14 amino acids. Through a sample-barcoded 5' primer and a J-beta primer mix, a second PCR was run for roughly 6 to 12 cycles. TCRdb re-called the 5' RACE reads through MiXCR, storing one row per CDR3 protein. The repertoire consists of about 760,000 distinct CDR3 sequences, with just under 25% occurring once and the leading ten covering more than 7.5%. On this clonotype itself: The antigen is undetermined.

These records were also assigned to another study, of T cells of mothers and their children. That source notes: Overlap in related mother-child pairs always slightly exceeded unrelated pairs, never significantly.

The chain carries TRBV7-2 and TRBJ2-2; D uncertain. Sequencing was performed on blood. This clonotype was sampled from a boy aged 5 to 17 in good health. CDR3: CASSLGGSQGELFF. The CDR3 nucleotides read TGTGCCAGCAGCTTAGGAGGCTCCCAGGGGGAGCTGTTTTTT.